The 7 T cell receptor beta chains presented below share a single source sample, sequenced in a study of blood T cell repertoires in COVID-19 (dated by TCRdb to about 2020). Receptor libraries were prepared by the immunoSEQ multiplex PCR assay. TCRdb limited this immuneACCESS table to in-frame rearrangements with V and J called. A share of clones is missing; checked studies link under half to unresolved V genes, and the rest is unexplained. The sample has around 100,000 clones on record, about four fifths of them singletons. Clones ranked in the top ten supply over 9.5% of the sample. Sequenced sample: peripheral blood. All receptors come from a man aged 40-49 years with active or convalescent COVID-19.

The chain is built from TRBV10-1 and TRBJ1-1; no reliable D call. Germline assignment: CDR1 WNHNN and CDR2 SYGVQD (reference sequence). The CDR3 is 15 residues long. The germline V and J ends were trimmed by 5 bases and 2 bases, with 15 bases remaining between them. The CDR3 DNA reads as TGCGCCAGCAGTCCTAGACCGGGATCCAACACTGAAGCTTTCTTT. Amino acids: CASSPRPGSNTEAFF.

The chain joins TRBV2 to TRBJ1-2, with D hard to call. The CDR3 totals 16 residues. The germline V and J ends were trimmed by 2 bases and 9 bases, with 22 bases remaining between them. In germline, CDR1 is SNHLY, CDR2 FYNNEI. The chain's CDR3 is CASSESAGRGGDRYTF. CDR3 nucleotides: TGTGCCAGCAGTGAATCAGCGGGCCGCGGTGGTGATCGCTACACCTTC.

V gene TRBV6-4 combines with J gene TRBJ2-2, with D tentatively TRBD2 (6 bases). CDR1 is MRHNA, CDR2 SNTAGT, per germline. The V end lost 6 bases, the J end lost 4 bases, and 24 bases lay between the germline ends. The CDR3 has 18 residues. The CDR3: CASSPRNGGAQGTGELFF. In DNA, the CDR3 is TGTGCCAGCAGCCCCAGAAATGGAGGGGCGCAGGGCACCGGGGAGCTGTTTTTT.

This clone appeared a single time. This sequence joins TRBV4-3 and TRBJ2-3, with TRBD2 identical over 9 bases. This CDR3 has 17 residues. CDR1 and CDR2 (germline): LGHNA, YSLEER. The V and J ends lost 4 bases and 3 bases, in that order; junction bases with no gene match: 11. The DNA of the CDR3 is TGCGCCAGCAGCCTCGGGTGGATAGCGGGGGCTACAGATACGCAGTATTTT. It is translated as CASSLGWIAGATDTQYF.

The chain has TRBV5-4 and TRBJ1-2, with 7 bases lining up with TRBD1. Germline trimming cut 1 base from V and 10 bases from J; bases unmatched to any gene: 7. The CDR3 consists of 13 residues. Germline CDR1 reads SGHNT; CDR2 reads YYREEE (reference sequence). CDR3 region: CASSLPQGEDYTF. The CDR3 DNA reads TGTGCCAGCAGCTTGCCCCAGGGGGAAGACTACACCTTC.

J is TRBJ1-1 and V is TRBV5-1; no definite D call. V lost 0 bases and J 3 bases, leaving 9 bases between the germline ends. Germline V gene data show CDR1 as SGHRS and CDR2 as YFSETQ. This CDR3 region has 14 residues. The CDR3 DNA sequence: TGCGCCAGCAGCTTGGATGGGCCCTACACTGAAGCTTTCTTT. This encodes CASSLDGPYTEAFF.

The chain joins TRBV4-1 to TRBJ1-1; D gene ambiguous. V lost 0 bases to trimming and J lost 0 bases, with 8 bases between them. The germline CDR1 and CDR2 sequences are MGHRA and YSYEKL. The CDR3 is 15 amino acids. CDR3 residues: CASSQEVTLNTEAFF. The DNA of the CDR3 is TGCGCCAGCAGCCAAGAGGTGACATTGAACACTGAAGCTTTCTTT.